This T cell receptor (beta chain) is from a study of shared clonotypes between healthy human individuals. TCRdb keeps only in-frame clones here, not all; method: immunoSEQ multiplex PCR. The table lists about 1 million clones, 75% of them singletons. Trimming shortened V by 10 bases and J by 6 bases, and 16 bases separated the two germline ends. Germline values: CDR1 MNHNS, CDR2 SASEGT. This CDR3 has 12 residues. This clone was picked up one time. This sequence joins TRBV6-1 and TRBJ2-7, with a weak D call TRBD2 (6 bases). Material: memory CD4+ T cells sorted from blood. Subset meaning: CD45RA-negative fraction. The sequence derives from a man aged 18-30 years in good health. The CDR3 loop reads CATGPGVSEQYF. In nucleotides, the CDR3 is TGTGCCACCGGGCCGGGGGTCAGCGAGCAGTACTTC.